The entry below describes one T cell receptor (beta chain). Its antigen remains unidentified. This entry is derived from a study of T-cell memory formation after mild COVID-19. The CDR3 is 14 amino acids. Trimming pared 1 base from V and 4 bases from J, leaving 10 bases between. Germline lookup yields CDR1 SGHDT and CDR2 YYEEEE. Findings and limits, study-wide: Specificity for SARS-CoV-2 was not confirmed among the second-wave clones peaking on day 37. Shrinking CD4+ clones were chiefly CM and EM; CD8+ ones were chiefly EMRA.

Constant-segment primers were used for 5'RACE, and the resulting TCR alpha and TCR beta cDNA libraries carried sample barcodes and UMIs. TCRdb passed the 5' RACE reads through MiXCR, listing each CDR3 protein once. This sample has under 650,000 distinct CDR3 sequences, with around 17% found just once. The sequence came from an adult woman who had mild COVID-19 (a few samples of this study predate the infection). Cell type and time point are not known. V gene TRBV5-6 combines with J gene TRBJ2-3; D unresolved. The sequenced sample consisted of PBMCs or a T cell subset sorted from them (not recorded which). As DNA, the CDR3 is TGTGCCAGCAGCTTGAGTAGGGTACCAGATACGCAGTATTTT. Translated, it gives CASSLSRVPDTQYF.